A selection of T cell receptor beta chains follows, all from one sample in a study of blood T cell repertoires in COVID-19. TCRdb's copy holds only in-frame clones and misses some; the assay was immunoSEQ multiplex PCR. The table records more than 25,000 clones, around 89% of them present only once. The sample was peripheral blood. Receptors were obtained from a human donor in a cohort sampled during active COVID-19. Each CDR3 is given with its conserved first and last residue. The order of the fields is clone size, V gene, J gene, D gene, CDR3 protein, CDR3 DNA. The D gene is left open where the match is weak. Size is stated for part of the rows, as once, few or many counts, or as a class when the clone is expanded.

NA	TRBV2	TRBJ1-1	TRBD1	CASSDHDRGRGEAFF	TGTGCCAGCAGTGACCACGACAGGGGGCGAGGGGAAGCTTTCTTT
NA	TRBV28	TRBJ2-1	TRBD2	CASSPTSGGGNEQFF	TGTGCCAGCAGTCCGACTAGCGGGGGAGGTAATGAGCAGTTCTTC
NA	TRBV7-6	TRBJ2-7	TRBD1	CASSRDSGTGAYEQYF	TGTGCCAGCAGCCGAGACTCCGGGACAGGGGCCTACGAGCAGTACTTC
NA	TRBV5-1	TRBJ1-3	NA	CASSVAGANSGNTIYF	TGCGCCAGCAGCGTGGCAGGGGCCAACTCTGGAAACACCATATATTTT
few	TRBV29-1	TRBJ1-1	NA	CSVRENTEAFF	TGCAGCGTCCGGGAGAACACTGAAGCTTTCTTT
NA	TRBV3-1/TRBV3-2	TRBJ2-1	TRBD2	CASSQGPPVAGGYNEQFF	TGTGCCAGCAGCCAAGGACCCCCAGTTGCGGGGGGTTACAATGAGCAGTTCTTC
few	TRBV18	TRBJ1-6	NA	CASSPSGTNSPLHF	TGTGCCAGCTCACCTTCAGGGACAAATTCACCCCTCCACTTT
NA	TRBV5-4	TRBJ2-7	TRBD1	CASSWGRGSSYEQYF	TGTGCCAGCAGTTGGGGCAGGGGGAGCTCCTACGAGCAGTACTTC
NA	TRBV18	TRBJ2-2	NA	CASTPDGGYTGELFF	TGTGCCAGCACTCCTGACGGGGGATATACCGGGGAGCTGTTTTTT
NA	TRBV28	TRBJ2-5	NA	CASSSGGGRGTQYF	TGTGCCAGCAGTAGTGGGGGCGGACGAGGGACCCAGTACTTC
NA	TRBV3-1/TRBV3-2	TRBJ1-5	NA	CASSQTGSNQPQHF	TGTGCCAGCAGCCAAACAGGGAGCAATCAGCCCCAGCATTTT
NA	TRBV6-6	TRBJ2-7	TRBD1	CASSREVRDRGLYEQYF	TGTGCCAGCAGTCGAGAGGTCCGGGACAGGGGGCTATACGAGCAGTACTTC